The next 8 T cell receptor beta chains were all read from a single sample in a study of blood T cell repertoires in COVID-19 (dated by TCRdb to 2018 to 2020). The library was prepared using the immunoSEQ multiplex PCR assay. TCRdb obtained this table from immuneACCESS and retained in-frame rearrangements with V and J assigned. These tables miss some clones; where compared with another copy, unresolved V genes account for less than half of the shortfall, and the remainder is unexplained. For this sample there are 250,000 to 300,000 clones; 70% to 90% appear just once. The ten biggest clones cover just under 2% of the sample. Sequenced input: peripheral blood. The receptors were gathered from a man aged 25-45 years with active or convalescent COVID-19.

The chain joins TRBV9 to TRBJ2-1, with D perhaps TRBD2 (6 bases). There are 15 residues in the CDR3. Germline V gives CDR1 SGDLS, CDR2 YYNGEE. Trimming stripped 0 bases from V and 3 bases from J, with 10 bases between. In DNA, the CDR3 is TGTGCCAGCAGCGTAGGTGGGGGGAACTACAATGAGCAGTTCTTC. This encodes CASSVGGGNYNEQFF.

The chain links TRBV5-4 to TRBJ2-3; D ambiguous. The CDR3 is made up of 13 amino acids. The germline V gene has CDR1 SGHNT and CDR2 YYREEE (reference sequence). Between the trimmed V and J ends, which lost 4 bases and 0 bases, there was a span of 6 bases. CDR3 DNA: TGTGCCAGCAGCACCTATAGCACAGATACGCAGTATTTT. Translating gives CASSTYSTDTQYF.

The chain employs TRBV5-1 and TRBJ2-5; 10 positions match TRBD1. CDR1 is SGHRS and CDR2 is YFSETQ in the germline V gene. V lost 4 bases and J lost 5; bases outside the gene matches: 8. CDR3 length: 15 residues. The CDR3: CASSPGDRGGETQYF. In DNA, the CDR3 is TGCGCCAGCAGCCCCGGGGACAGGGGAGGGGAGACCCAGTACTTC. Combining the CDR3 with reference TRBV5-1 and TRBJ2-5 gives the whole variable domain KAGVTQTPRYLIKTRGQQVTLSCSPISGHRSVSWYQQTPGQGLQFLFEYFSETQRNKGNFPGRFSGRQFSNSRSEMNVSTLELGDSALYLCASSPGDRGGETQYFGPGTRLLVL.

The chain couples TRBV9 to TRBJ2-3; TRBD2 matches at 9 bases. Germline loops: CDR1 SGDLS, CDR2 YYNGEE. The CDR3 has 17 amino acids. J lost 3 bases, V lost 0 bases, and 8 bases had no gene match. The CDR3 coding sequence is TGTGCCAGCAGCGTAGGGCGGCGGGGGGGAACAACAGATACGCAGTATTTT. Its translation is CASSVGRRGGTTDTQYF.

The CDR3 DNA reads as TGTGCCAGTAGACGGGACAGGGGAACTGAAGCTTTCTTT. Encoded protein: CASRRDRGTEAFF. The chain couples TRBV19 to TRBJ1-1; 10 nucleotides agree with TRBD1. With V trimmed by 6 bases and J by 5 bases, 3 bases remained unmatched. Germline V CDR1 and CDR2: LNHDA, SQIVND (reference sequence). CDR3 length: 13 amino acids.

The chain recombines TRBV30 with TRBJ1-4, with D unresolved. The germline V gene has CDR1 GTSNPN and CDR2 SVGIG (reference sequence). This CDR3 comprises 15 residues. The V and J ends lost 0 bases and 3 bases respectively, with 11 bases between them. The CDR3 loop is CAWSVVAVSNEKLFF. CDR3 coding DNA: TGTGCCTGGAGTGTCGTGGCAGTGTCTAATGAAAAACTGTTTTTT.

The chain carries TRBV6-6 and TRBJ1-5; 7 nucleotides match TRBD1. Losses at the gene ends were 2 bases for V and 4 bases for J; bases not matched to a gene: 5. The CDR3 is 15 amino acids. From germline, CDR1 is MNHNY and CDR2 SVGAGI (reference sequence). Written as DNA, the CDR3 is TGTGCCAGCAGTTACCCAGGGGGTAGAAATCAGCCCCAGCATTTT. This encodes CASSYPGGRNQPQHF.

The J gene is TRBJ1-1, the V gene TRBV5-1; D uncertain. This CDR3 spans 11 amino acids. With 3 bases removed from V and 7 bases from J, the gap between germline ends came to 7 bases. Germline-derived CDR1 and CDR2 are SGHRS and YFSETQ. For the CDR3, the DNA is TGCGCCAGCAGCTCTGGCAGTGAAGCTTTCTTT. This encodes CASSSGSEAFF.